Listed below are T cell receptor beta chains from one sample, sequenced in a study of blood T cell repertoires in COVID-19. Profiled with immunoSEQ multiplex PCR; TCRdb holds only in-frame clones, not every one. The data contain around 100,000 clones, about 90% of them singletons. The sample was peripheral blood. These receptors came from a woman aged 25-40 years with acute or convalescent COVID-19. Both conserved end residues are part of each CDR3. D genes are given only for firm matches. Clone size is stated in some rows and not others, as once, few, many or a class when expanded.

cdr3_aa	cdr3_nt	j_call	v_call	clone_size	d_call
CASSPGGSYEQYF	TGTGCCAGCAGCCCCGGGGGGTCCTACGAGCAGTACTTC	TRBJ2-7	TRBV5-6	.	TRBD2
CASSRDNYEQYF	TGTGCCAGCAGCCGAGATAACTACGAGCAGTACTTC	TRBJ2-7	TRBV11-3	.	.
CASSYSGGQANSPLHF	TGTGCCAGCAGTTACTCGGGGGGACAGGCCAATTCACCCCTCCACTTT	TRBJ1-6	TRBV6-5	once	TRBD1
CASSQPSGGAYNEQFF	TGCGCCAGCAGCCAACCTAGCGGGGGGGCCTACAATGAGCAGTTCTTC	TRBJ2-1	TRBV4-1	.	TRBD2
CASSHAQGRSSYNEQFF	TGTGCCAGCAGCCATGCCCAAGGGAGAAGCTCCTACAATGAGCAGTTCTTC	TRBJ2-1	TRBV4-2	.	.
CASSGAQGAWGYTF	TGTGCCAGCAGCGGGGCTCAAGGGGCCTGGGGCTACACCTTC	TRBJ1-2	TRBV7-9	.	.
CASSLRDSSYEQYF	TGTGCCAGCAGCCTCCGGGACAGCTCCTACGAGCAGTACTTC	TRBJ2-7	TRBV7-9	.	TRBD1
CASSPYGLAGNEQFF	TGCGCCAGCAGCCCGTACGGACTAGCGGGGAATGAGCAGTTCTTC	TRBJ2-1	TRBV4-1	.	TRBD2
CASSGGQGASRDSQHF	TGTGCCAGCAGTGGGGGGCAGGGGGCTTCTAGGGATTCCCAGCATTTT	TRBJ1-5	TRBV2	.	TRBD1
CASSADRANEKLFF	TGTGCCAGCAGCGCGGACAGGGCTAATGAAAAACTGTTTTTT	TRBJ1-4	TRBV7-9	.	TRBD1
CASSPTRAETQYF	TGTGCCAGCAGCCCGACCAGGGCAGAGACCCAGTACTTC	TRBJ2-5	TRBV7-9	.	.
CASSPTSGGYREQFF	TGTGCCAGCAGCCCCACTAGCGGGGGTTATCGTGAGCAGTTCTTC	TRBJ2-1	TRBV7-2	.	TRBD2
CASSSGGEQYF	TGTGCCAGCAGTTCTGGGGGGGAGCAGTACTTC	TRBJ2-7	TRBV6-5	.	.
CASSVAGGGRADTQYF	TGTGCCAGCAGCGTAGCTGGGGGGGGTCGGGCAGATACGCAGTATTTT	TRBJ2-3	TRBV9	.	TRBD2
CASSQAPGTIGGGTEAFF	TGCGCCAGCAGCCAAGCCCCGGGGACGATCGGCGGGGGCACTGAAGCTTTCTTT	TRBJ1-1	TRBV4-1	.	.
CASSFGGPYEQYF	TGTGCCAGCAGCTTTGGCGGGCCCTACGAGCAGTACTTC	TRBJ2-7	TRBV11-2	.	.
CASSVAPNTGELFF	TGTGCCAGCAGCGTAGCCCCTAACACCGGGGAGCTGTTTTTT	TRBJ2-2	TRBV9	.	.
CASSLGGTAEAFF	TGCGCCAGCAGCTTGGGAGGAACGGCTGAAGCTTTCTTT	TRBJ1-1	TRBV5-1	.	.
CAWSRTSRHNQPQHF	TGTGCCTGGAGCAGGACAAGCCGACACAATCAGCCCCAGCATTTT	TRBJ1-5	TRBV30	.	.
CASSQISYRAGELFF	TGCGCCAGCAGTCAAATTTCCTACCGAGCCGGGGAGCTGTTTTTT	TRBJ2-2	TRBV23-1	.	.
CASSVVSNTEAFF	TGTGCCAGCAGCGTAGTGTCAAACACTGAAGCTTTCTTT	TRBJ1-1	TRBV9	.	.
CASSLGGRYGYTF	TGTGCCAGCAGCTTAGGAGGGAGGTATGGCTACACCTTC	TRBJ1-2	TRBV5-6	.	.
CASSQFFGQGSGEQFF	TGCGCCAGCAGCCAATTTTTCGGACAGGGGAGCGGTGAGCAGTTCTTC	TRBJ2-1	TRBV4-1	.	TRBD1
CASSKGWRQYTGELFF	TGTGCCAGCAGCAAGGGGTGGAGACAGTACACCGGGGAGCTGTTTTTT	TRBJ2-2	TRBV21-1	.	.
CAISQREQGMELFF	TGTGCCATCAGCCAGCGGGAGCAGGGAATGGAACTGTTTTTT	TRBJ1-4	TRBV10-3	.	.
CASSVEGASGNTIYF	TGTGCCAGCAGCGTAGAAGGGGCGAGTGGAAACACCATATATTTT	TRBJ1-3	TRBV9	.	.
CASSGYRGANYGYTF	TGTGCCAGCAGCGGCTACAGGGGAGCAAACTATGGCTACACCTTC	TRBJ1-2	TRBV9	few	TRBD1
CASSTGITEAFF	TGTGCCAGCAGCACAGGGATCACTGAAGCTTTCTTT	TRBJ1-1	TRBV3-1/TRBV3-2	.	.
CASSLTTGSSGANVLTF	TGCGCCAGCAGCTTAACGACAGGATCCTCTGGGGCCAACGTCCTGACTTTC	TRBJ2-6	TRBV5-1	.	.
CASSRTDTGELFF	TGTGCCAGCAGCAGGACAGACACCGGGGAGCTGTTTTTT	TRBJ2-2	TRBV11-2	.	.
CASSQGWVQYF	TGTGCCAGCAGCCAGGGGTGGGTCCAGTACTTC	TRBJ2-7	TRBV12-3/TRBV12-4	.	.
CASSFNSNQPQHF	TGTGCCAGCAGCTTTAATAGCAATCAGCCCCAGCATTTT	TRBJ1-5	TRBV7-2	.	.
CASSAGTPYNTEAFF	TGTGCCAGCAGCGCCGGGACACCTTACAACACTGAAGCTTTCTTT	TRBJ1-1	TRBV9	.	.
CASSLRTGLVQPQHF	TGTGCCAGCAGCCTACGGACAGGGCTCGTTCAGCCCCAGCATTTT	TRBJ1-5	TRBV28	.	TRBD1
CAWSLGETQYF	TGTGCCTGGAGTCTCGGGGAGACCCAGTACTTC	TRBJ2-5	TRBV30	.	.
CTSSAGGGLAEFYEQYF	TGCACCAGCAGCGCTGGTGGGGGACTAGCGGAATTTTACGAGCAGTACTTC	TRBJ2-7	TRBV1	.	.
CASSPQGRYGYTF	TGTGCCAGCAGCCCACAGGGAAGGTATGGCTACACCTTC	TRBJ1-2	TRBV7-9	.	.
CASSQGRGRNTEAFF	TGTGCCAGCTCACAGGGGAGGGGAAGGAACACTGAAGCTTTCTTT	TRBJ1-1	TRBV18	.	.
CASSSPGQGGGYTF	TGTGCCAGCAGTTCCCCCGGACAGGGGGGAGGCTACACCTTC	TRBJ1-2	TRBV28	.	TRBD1
CAWSKPWTGSGNTIYF	TGTGCCTGGAGCAAACCCTGGACAGGGTCTGGAAACACCATATATTTT	TRBJ1-3	TRBV30	.	TRBD1
CASSLRQGHGYTF	TGTGCCAGCAGCTTAAGGCAGGGGCATGGCTACACCTTC	TRBJ1-2	TRBV7-9	.	.
CASLTGGNIYEQYF	TGTGCCAGCCTTACAGGGGGGAATATCTACGAGCAGTACTTC	TRBJ2-7	TRBV2	.	TRBD1
CASSPVGGGYNEQFF	TGTGCCAGCTCACCAGTGGGGGGTGGTTACAATGAGCAGTTCTTC	TRBJ2-1	TRBV18	.	.
CASSFLGQGMGEQYF	TGTGCCAGCAGCTTTCTGGGACAGGGTATGGGAGAGCAGTACTTC	TRBJ2-7	TRBV5-5	once	TRBD1
CSVEGSGQGGPGKLFF	TGCAGCGTTGAAGGCTCCGGACAGGGAGGGCCAGGAAAACTGTTTTTT	TRBJ1-4	TRBV29-1	few	TRBD1
CASSQRVNTEAFF	TGTGCCAGCAGCCAGAGGGTGAACACTGAAGCTTTCTTT	TRBJ1-1	TRBV3-1/TRBV3-2	.	.
CATGTSNYGYTF	TGTGCCACCGGGACATCCAACTATGGCTACACCTTC	TRBJ1-2	TRBV7-8	.	.
CASSLPGQGFDEQFF	TGTGCCAGTAGTTTACCGGGACAGGGGTTTGATGAGCAGTTCTTC	TRBJ2-1	TRBV19	.	TRBD1
CATSAGGVSEAFF	TGTGCCACCAGTGCGGGAGGGGTATCTGAAGCTTTCTTT	TRBJ1-1	TRBV24-1	.	.
CASSYPQTGGPTDTQYF	TGTGCCAGCAGCTACCCCCAAACAGGGGGCCCCACAGATACGCAGTATTTT	TRBJ2-3	TRBV7-9	.	TRBD1